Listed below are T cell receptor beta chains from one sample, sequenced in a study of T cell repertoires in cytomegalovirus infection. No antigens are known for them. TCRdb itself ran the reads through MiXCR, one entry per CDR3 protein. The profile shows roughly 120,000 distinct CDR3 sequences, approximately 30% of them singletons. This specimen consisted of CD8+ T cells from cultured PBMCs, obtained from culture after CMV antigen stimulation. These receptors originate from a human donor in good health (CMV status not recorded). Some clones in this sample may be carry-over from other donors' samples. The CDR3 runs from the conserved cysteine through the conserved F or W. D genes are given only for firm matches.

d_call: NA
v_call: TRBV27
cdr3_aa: CASSSSRYRRSNQPQHF

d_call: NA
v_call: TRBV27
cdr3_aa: CASSPDGLTQYF

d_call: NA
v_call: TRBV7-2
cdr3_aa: CASSQSSYEQYF

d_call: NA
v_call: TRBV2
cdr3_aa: CASKGVARSTDTQYF

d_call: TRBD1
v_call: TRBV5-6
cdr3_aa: CASSSITGEDYYEQYF

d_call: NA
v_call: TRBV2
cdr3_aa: CASSENTDPPNYGYTF

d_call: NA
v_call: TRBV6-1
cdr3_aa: CASSVSGHTDTQYF

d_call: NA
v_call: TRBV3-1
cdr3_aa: CASSQDGTGTDLTDTQYF

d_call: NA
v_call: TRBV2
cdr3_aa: CASREGPSVDSYNEQFF

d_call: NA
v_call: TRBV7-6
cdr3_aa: CASSLGGGGQPQHF

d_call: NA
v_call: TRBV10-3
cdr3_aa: CAISESSGSSYNEQFF

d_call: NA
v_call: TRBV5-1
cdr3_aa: CASSRRGGSTGTEAFF

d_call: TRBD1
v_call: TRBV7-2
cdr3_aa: CASSLGQGGWTDTQYF

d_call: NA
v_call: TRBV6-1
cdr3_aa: CASSEPTDTQYF

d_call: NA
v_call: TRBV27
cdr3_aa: CASSFGPELAKNIQYF

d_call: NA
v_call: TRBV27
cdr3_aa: CASSWAEGQPQHF

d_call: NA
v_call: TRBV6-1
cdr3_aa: CASSGRGSTEAFF

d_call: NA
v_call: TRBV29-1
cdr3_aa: CSVQEKNYEQYF

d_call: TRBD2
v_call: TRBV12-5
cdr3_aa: CASGLGFSGGDTQYF

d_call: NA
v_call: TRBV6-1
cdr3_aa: CASRAGTYGYTF

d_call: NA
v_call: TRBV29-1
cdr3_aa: CSVDFQVTDTQYF

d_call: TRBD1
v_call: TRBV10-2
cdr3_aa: CASTTGTGAATAKNIQYF

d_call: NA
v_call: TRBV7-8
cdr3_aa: CASSLRGVGKEAFF

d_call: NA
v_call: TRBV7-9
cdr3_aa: CASSPWGHNEQFF

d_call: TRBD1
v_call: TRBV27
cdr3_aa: CASSFLRGLTEAFF

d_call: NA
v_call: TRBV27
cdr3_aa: CASSFGPRAPDTQYF

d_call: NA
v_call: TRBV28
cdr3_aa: CASLSSNAPRRTNTEAFF

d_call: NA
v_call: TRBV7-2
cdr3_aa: CASSPYKSSYEQYF

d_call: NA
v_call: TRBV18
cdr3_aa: CASSPPSAGLDYGYTF